Following are 10 T cell receptor beta chains from one sample sequenced in a study of CD8 T cells in ankylosing spondylitis. One entry per CDR3 protein, called by TCRdb with MiXCR from the 5' RACE reads. The sample has approximately 250,000 distinct CDR3 sequences; 30% to 40% are singletons. Sequencing was carried out using blood, either unsorted or a sorted T cell fraction (not recorded which). Receptors were obtained from a male donor with ankylosing spondylitis or in good health (not recorded which).

This sequence joins TRBV7-8 and TRBJ2-5; no firm D call. V was pared by 2 bases and J by 6 bases, with 7 bases between. The CDR3 sequence is 12 residues long. CDR1 is SGHVS, CDR2 FQNEAQ, per germline. This CDR3 reads CASSLNGQTQYF. The DNA of the CDR3 is TGTGCCAGCAGCTTAAATGGGCAGACCCAGTACTTC. Variable domain in full (rest from reference TRBV7-8 and TRBJ2-5): GAGVSQSPRYKVAKRGQDVALRCDPISGHVSLFWYQQALGQGPEFLTYFQNEAQLDKSGLPSDRFFAERPEGSVSTLKIQRTQQEDSAVYLCASSLNGQTQYFGPGTRLLVL.

The sample holds many counts of this clonotype. The rearrangement joins TRBV20-1 to TRBJ2-1; D is perhaps TRBD2 (6 bases). CDR1 and CDR2 from the germline V gene are DFQATT and SNEGSKA (reference sequence). V lost 6 bases and J 10 bases, leaving 16 bases between the germline ends. The CDR3 runs 12 residues. The CDR3 DNA reads TGCAGTGCGGGAGGTCAGACGGGGGAGCAGTTCTTC. Its translation is CSAGGQTGEQFF.

As DNA, the CDR3 is TGTGCCAGCAGCTCAAGCGGGGATGGTGAGCAGTTCTTC. Amino acids: CASSSSGDGEQFF. The chain is built from TRBV7-9 and TRBJ2-1, with TRBD2 matching 7 bases. This CDR3 is 13 amino acids long. Germline V CDR1 and CDR2: SEHNR, FQNEAQ (reference sequence). The V gene end was trimmed by 4 bases and the J gene end by 9 bases; junction bases not matched to a gene: 6.

The CDR3: CASRPNSYEQYF. In DNA form, the CDR3 reads TGTGCCAGCAGACCTAACTCCTACGAGCAGTACTTC. The chain recombines TRBV28 with TRBJ2-7; D not resolved. In germline, CDR1 is MDHEN, CDR2 SYDVKM. V lost 6 bases, J lost 0 bases, and 6 bases lay in between. The CDR3 covers 12 residues.

The table lists this clonotype with a few counts. The genes are TRBV12-3 or TRBV12-4 and TRBJ2-2, with D hard to call. V lost 3 bases, J lost 0 bases, and 14 bases lay in between. The CDR3 is 17 amino acids. The DNA of the CDR3 is TGTGCCAGCAGTTTTGGACCGGCCAGGTCGAACACCGGGGAGCTGTTTTTT. Protein product: CASSFGPARSNTGELFF.

This clonotype was detected only a few times. The chain links TRBV20-1 to TRBJ2-7, with 7 nucleotides matching TRBD1. CDR3 length equals 14 residues. Germline assignment: CDR1 DFQATT and CDR2 SNEGSKA (reference sequence). V was pared by 5 bases and J by 5 bases, with 12 bases of the junction left unmatched. In nucleotides, the CDR3 is TGCAGTGCTGAGACAGCTAGGACAGGAGACGAGCAGTACTTC. Its translation is CSAETARTGDEQYF.

This chain uses TRBV7-2 with TRBJ2-3; D gene ambiguous. There are 13 residues in the CDR3. Trimming left V 5 bases short and J 6 bases short, with 12 bases between. Germline lookup yields CDR1 SGHTA and CDR2 FQGNSA. For the CDR3, the DNA is TGTGCCAGCAGCCTAAATGAGTGGGATACGCAGTATTTT. Translating it yields CASSLNEWDTQYF.

In its sample, this clonotype was seen a few times. The chain combines TRBV20-1 with TRBJ2-5, with a weak D call TRBD2 (6 bases). Germline CDR1 DFQATT, CDR2 SNEGSKA (reference sequence). V was trimmed by 0 bases and J by 4 bases, leaving 18 bases between them. This CDR3 is built from 16 residues. CDR3 sequence (DNA): TGCAGTGCTAGAGAGGGGGGACCCCGCCGGGCAGAGACCCAGTACTTC. It codes for CSAREGGPRRAETQYF.

This clonotype occurred a few times. V and J are TRBV20-1 and TRBJ1-1; no definite D call. The CDR3 contains 14 residues. The germline CDR1 and CDR2 sequences are DFQATT and SNEGSKA (reference sequence). Trimming stripped 3 bases from V and 0 bases from J, with 11 bases between. The CDR3 DNA sequence: TGCAGTGCTAGTAGCCGAATCATGAACACTGAAGCTTTCTTT. As protein: CSASSRIMNTEAFF.

The chain recombines TRBV11-2 with TRBJ2-5, with 12 bases fitting TRBD2. The V gene end was trimmed by 4 bases and the J gene end by 5 bases; junction bases not matched to a gene: 14. The germline V gene encodes CDR1 SGHAT and CDR2 FQNNGV. This CDR3 has 18 amino acids. The CDR3 DNA reads as TGTGCCAGCAGCTCCACTATGACTAGCGGGGGTATGTGGGAGACCCAGTACTTC. It translates to CASSSTMTSGGMWETQYF. The full variable domain, its missing parts supplied by reference TRBV11-2 and TRBJ2-5, is EAGVAQSPRYKIIEKRQSVAFWCNPISGHATLYWYQQILGQGPKLLIQFQNNGVVDDSQLPKDRFSAERLKGVDSTLKIQPAKLEDSAVYLCASSSTMTSGGMWETQYFGPGTRLLVL.